The 5 T cell receptor beta chains below all came from one sample that was sequenced in a study of low-dose radiotherapy and immunotherapy resistance in tumors. Time point indicated: after trial treatment. Sample treatment: LDRT plus nivolumab, ipilimumab, low-dose cyclophosphamide and aspirin (RACIN trial). TRAV- and TRBV-specific primers were used for first-strand cDNA, which covered alpha and beta chains. For amplifying TCRs, the PCR ran for about 22 cycles with Phusion, which was used together with a constant-region primer and the adapter on the V primers. MiXCR, applied by TCRdb to the reads, yields one record per CDR3 protein. The sample has some 57,000 distinct CDR3 sequences, approximately 22% seen once; the top ten hold 6.5% to 8%. The specimen comprised PBMCs, sampled after low-dose radiotherapy plus immunotherapy. The receptor set was obtained from a male donor with prostate cancer.

There are many counts of this clonotype. The chain joins TRBV12-3 or TRBV12-4 to TRBJ2-1, with D possibly TRBD1 on 7 matching bases. V was trimmed by 2 bases and J by 10 bases, leaving 15 bases between them. The CDR3 has 14 residues. The CDR3 bases are TGTGCCAGCAGTTTAATAGCCAGGGGGGACGAGCAGTTCTTC. It translates to CASSLIARGDEQFF.

This clonotype was seen a few times. This likely comes from a read error, as the CDR3 has no conserved phenylalanine or tryptophan at its end. The chain has TRBV3-1 and TRBJ1-2; a possible D gene is TRBD1 (6 bases). V lost 0 bases and J 4 bases, leaving 9 bases between the germline ends. This CDR3 contains 14 residues. Germline lookup yields CDR1 LGHDT and CDR2 YNNKEL (reference sequence). The CDR3 DNA reads TGTGCCAGCAGCCAAGACATACAGGGCTATGGCTACACCCTT. Encoded protein: CASSQDIQGYGYTL.

This clonotype was seen repeatedly, ten times or more. The chain has TRBV4-2 and TRBJ2-5, with D perhaps matching TRBD2 (6 bases). V lost 1 base and J lost 5, with 17 bases in between. This CDR3 spans 16 amino acids. The germline gives CDR1 LGHNA, CDR2 YNFKEQ. Written as DNA, the CDR3 is TGTGCCAGCAGCCAAGGGACCGGGACGGGAGAGGAGACCCAGTACTTC. This encodes CASSQGTGTGEETQYF.

This clonotype occurred many times. The V and J genes are TRBV13 and TRBJ2-5; D may be TRBD1 (6 bases). The germline CDR1 and CDR2 sequences are PRHDT and FYEKMQ (reference sequence). The CDR3 is made up of 14 amino acids. Trimming shortened V by 2 bases and J by 4 bases, and 11 bases separated the two germline ends. CDR3 loop: CASSLYTGRETQYF. For the CDR3, the DNA is TGTGCCAGCAGCTTATACACAGGGAGAGAGACCCAGTACTTC.

This clonotype was detected ten times or more. The J gene is TRBJ2-5, the V gene TRBV27; no firm D call. The CDR3 totals 12 residues. V was clipped by 5 bases and J by 2 bases, with 6 bases between them. CDR1 and CDR2 (germline): MNHEY, SMNVEV (reference sequence). CDR3 coding DNA: TGTGCCAGCAGTCGGAATCAAGAGACCCAGTACTTC. Encoded protein: CASSRNQETQYF.